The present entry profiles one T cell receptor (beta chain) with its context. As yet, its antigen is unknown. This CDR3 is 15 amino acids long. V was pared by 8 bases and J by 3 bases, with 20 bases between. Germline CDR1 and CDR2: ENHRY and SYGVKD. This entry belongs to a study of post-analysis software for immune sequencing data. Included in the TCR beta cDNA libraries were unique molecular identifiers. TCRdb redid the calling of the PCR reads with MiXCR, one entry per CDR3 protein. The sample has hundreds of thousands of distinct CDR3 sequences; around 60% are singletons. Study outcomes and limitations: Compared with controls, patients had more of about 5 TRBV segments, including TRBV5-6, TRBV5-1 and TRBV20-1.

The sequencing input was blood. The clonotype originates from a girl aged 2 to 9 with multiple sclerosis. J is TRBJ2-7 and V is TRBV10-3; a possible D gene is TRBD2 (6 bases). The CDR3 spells CAILDGSSFRYEQYF. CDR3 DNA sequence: TGTGCCATCCTAGACGGGAGTTCATTTCGCTACGAGCAGTACTTC.